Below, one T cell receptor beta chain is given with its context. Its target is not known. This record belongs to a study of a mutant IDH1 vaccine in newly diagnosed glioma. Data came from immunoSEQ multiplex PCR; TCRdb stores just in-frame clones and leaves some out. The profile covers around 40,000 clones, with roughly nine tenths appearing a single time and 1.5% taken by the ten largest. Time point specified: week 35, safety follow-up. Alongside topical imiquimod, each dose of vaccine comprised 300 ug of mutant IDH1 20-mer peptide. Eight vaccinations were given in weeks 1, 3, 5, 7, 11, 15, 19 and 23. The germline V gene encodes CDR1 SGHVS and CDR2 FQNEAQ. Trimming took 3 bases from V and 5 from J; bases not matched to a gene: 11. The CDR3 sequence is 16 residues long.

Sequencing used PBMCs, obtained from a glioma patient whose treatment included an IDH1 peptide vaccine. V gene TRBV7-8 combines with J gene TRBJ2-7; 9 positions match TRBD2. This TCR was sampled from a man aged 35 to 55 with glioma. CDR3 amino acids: CASSFRAGGVVHEQYF. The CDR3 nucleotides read TGTGCCAGCAGCTTCAGAGCGGGAGGAGTAGTGCACGAGCAGTACTTC.